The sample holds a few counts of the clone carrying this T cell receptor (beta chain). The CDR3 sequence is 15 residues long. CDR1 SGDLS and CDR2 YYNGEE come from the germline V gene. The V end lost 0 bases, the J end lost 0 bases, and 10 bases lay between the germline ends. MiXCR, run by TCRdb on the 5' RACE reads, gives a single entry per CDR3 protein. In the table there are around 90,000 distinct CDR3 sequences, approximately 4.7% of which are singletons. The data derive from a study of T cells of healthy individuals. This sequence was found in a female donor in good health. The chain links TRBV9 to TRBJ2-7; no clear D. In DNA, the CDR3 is TGTGCCAGCAGCGTAGACGATATGAGCTCCTACGAGCAGTACTTC. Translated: CASSVDDMSSYEQYF. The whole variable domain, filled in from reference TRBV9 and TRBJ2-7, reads DSGVTQTPKHLITATGQRVTLRCSPRSGDLSVYWYQQSLDQGLQFLIQYYNGEERAKGNILERFSAQQFPDLHSELNLSSLELGDSALYFCASSVDDMSSYEQYFGPGTRLTVT.